This T cell receptor beta chain emerged from a study of T-cell reconstitution after alpha-beta-depleted transplantation in children. Study-wide results and caveats: Diversity of TCRbeta at day 60 was high in some patients, arising from surviving recipient T cells and thymic progenitors. Expanded graft clones, several hundred of them, were reportedly the source of alpha-beta T cells about two months after transplant. T cells produced anew were the main source of T-cell counts and diversity one year after transplant.

This clonotype was seen only a few times. What it binds is unknown. CDR1 is MNHEY, CDR2 SVGAGI, per germline. CDR3 size: 17 residues. The V end was cut by 4 bases, the J end by 0 bases, with 16 bases between. This sample's TCRbeta library carried unique molecular identifier barcodes. TCRdb reanalysed the PCR reads using MiXCR and keeps one entry per CDR3 protein. This sample has some 200,000 distinct CDR3 sequences, with approximately 8.4% found just once. Material: PBMCs, mostly from graft donor cells, obtained 360 days after TCRalphabeta/CD19-depleted stem cell transplant. This chain uses TRBV6-5 with TRBJ2-4; a possible D gene is TRBD2 (5 bases). This TCR was recovered from a male patient aged 2 to 10 who had a stem cell transplant for acute myeloid leukemia, so the T cells may come from the graft donor. The CDR3 loop is CASSSTGGRIAKNIQYF. The CDR3 nucleotides read TGTGCCAGCAGTTCTACCGGAGGTCGGATAGCCAAAAACATTCAGTACTTC.